These 28 T cell receptor beta chains came from one sample sequenced in a study of cytomegalovirus exposure and HLA in healthy donors. Amplification used 60 Vbeta primers and 13 Jbeta primers. This table comes from immunoSEQ multiplex PCR, and its TCRdb copy is limited to in-frame clones, with some not included. The sample contains around 150,000 clones, 50% to 75% of which appear only once. Sequenced sample: PBMCs. The receptors shown here come from a woman in her 30s in good health and CMV-seropositive.

The chain combines TRBV7-9 with TRBJ1-4; the match to TRBD1 covers 7 bases. J gave up 5 bases and V 5 bases, and 8 bases lay outside the gene matches. Germline lookup yields CDR1 SEHNR and CDR2 FQNEAQ (reference sequence). This CDR3 is built from 15 residues. The CDR3: CASSPTGQQNEKLFF. In DNA form, the CDR3 reads TGTGCCAGCAGCCCCACGGGACAGCAAAATGAAAAACTGTTTTTT.

This chain links TRBV29-1 with TRBJ1-2, with 8 nucleotides matching TRBD1. The CDR3 runs 14 residues. J lost 7 bases, V lost 2 bases, and 9 bases had no gene match. Germline CDR1 is SQVTM and CDR2 is ANQGSEA. CDR3 coding DNA: TGCAGCGTTGAACTCAAAGGCAGGGGGCTTGGCTACACCTTC. Translated, it gives CSVELKGRGLGYTF. Using reference TRBV29-1 and TRBJ1-2 for the parts outside the CDR3, the full variable domain is SAVISQKPSRDICQRGTSLTIQCQVDSQVTMMFWYRQQPGQSLTLIATANQGSEATYESGFVIDKFPISRPNLTFSTLTVSNMSPEDSSIYLCSVELKGRGLGYTFGSGTRLTVV.

The chain links TRBV28 to TRBJ1-2; the match to TRBD1 covers 7 bases. The junction had 7 bases not matched to a gene; V was cut back by 6 bases and J by 0 bases. The CDR3 loop spans 15 amino acids. Germline CDR1 is MDHEN and CDR2 is SYDVKM. The CDR3 loop is CASSQGTETNYGYTF. The DNA for the CDR3 is TGTGCCAGCAGCCAGGGGACAGAAACTAACTATGGCTACACCTTC.

This chain links TRBV2 with TRBJ1-1; 9 bases align to TRBD1. CDR1 is SNHLY and CDR2 is FYNNEI in the germline V gene. The CDR3 extends over 14 amino acids. The V gene end was trimmed by 10 bases and the J gene end by 5 bases; junction bases not matched to a gene: 11. The CDR3 reads CAIVPGQGLTEAFF. The CDR3 nucleotides read TGTGCCATCGTCCCGGGACAGGGTTTGACTGAAGCTTTCTTT.

The V and J genes are TRBV4-2 and TRBJ1-5; D ambiguous. The germline V gene has CDR1 LGHNA and CDR2 YNFKEQ. The CDR3 runs 14 residues. The V end was cut by 0 bases, the J end by 4 bases, with 7 bases between. The CDR3: CASSQETRNQPQHF. The CDR3 DNA is TGTGCCAGCAGCCAAGAGACAAGGAATCAGCCCCAGCATTTT.

This clone was detected a few times. This rearrangement joins TRBV9 to TRBJ1-4; tentative D call: TRBD1 (5 bases). Trimming removed 3 bases at V and 3 bases at J, with 21 bases between. The CDR3 spans 18 residues. CDR1 and CDR2 from the germline V gene are SGDLS and YYNGEE. Here the CDR3 reads CASSATGDPAAANEKLFF. In nucleotides, the CDR3 is TGTGCCAGCAGCGCCACAGGCGACCCGGCGGCGGCTAATGAAAAACTGTTTTTT.

CDR3 in amino acids: CASKKEGSYYGYTF. The CDR3 bases are TGTGCCAGCAAGAAAGAAGGGAGTTACTATGGCTACACCTTC. The rearrangement links TRBV28 to TRBJ1-2; D call uncertain. V was pared by 7 bases and J by 3 bases, with 15 bases between. The CDR3 runs to 14 residues. Per the germline V gene, CDR1 is MDHEN and CDR2 is SYDVKM.

The chain joins TRBV13 to TRBJ1-1; D may be TRBD1 (5 bases). From germline, CDR1 is PRHDT and CDR2 FYEKMQ (reference sequence). The CDR3 consists of 12 residues. With 3 bases removed from V and 8 bases from J, the gap between germline ends came to 10 bases. This chain's CDR3 is CASSFTGSEAFF. The CDR3 nucleotides read TGTGCCAGCAGCTTCACAGGTTCGGAAGCTTTCTTT.

This clone was counted between two and nine times. The genes are TRBV4-1 and TRBJ1-5; a weak D match, TRBD1 (5 bases). Germline loops: CDR1 MGHRA, CDR2 YSYEKL. The CDR3 contains 15 residues. V was pared by 5 bases and J by 3 bases, with 14 bases between. CDR3 protein: CASSFGDSSNQPQHF. CDR3 in DNA: TGCGCCAGCAGCTTTGGAGACAGCTCCAATCAGCCCCAGCATTTT.

There are a few counts of this clone. The J gene is TRBJ1-1, the V gene TRBV6-4; no clear D gene. Germline CDR1 reads MRHNA; CDR2 reads SNTAGT. V was pared by 11 bases and J by 12 bases, with 19 bases between. The CDR3 loop spans 11 amino acids. Here the CDR3 reads CASRGGMRTFF. The CDR3 DNA is TGTGCCTCCCGGGGAGGGATGAGGACTTTCTTT.

The chain links TRBV4-1 to TRBJ2-7; possible D gene TRBD2, 6 bases. Per the germline V gene, CDR1 is MGHRA and CDR2 is YSYEKL. V dropped 4 bases and J dropped 2 bases, with 15 bases sitting between them. The CDR3 sequence is 15 residues long. The CDR3 DNA reads TGCGCCAGCAGCCGACCAACTAGCAATCCCTACGAGCAGTACTTC. Encoded protein: CASSRPTSNPYEQYF.

This clone has more than one count but fewer than ten. The V and J genes are TRBV19 and TRBJ1-5; no reliable D call. Germline V lookup: CDR1 LNHDA, CDR2 SQIVND (reference sequence). The CDR3 loop spans 12 amino acids. Between the trimmed V and J ends, which lost 3 bases and 7 bases, there was a span of 7 bases. This CDR3 reads CASSIRVQPQHF. For the CDR3, the DNA is TGTGCCAGTAGTATCCGAGTCCAGCCCCAGCATTTT.

V is TRBV30 and J is TRBJ2-2; 8 bases map to TRBD1. The CDR3 consists of 14 residues. The V segment lost 3 bases and the J segment 7 bases; nucleotides outside the gene matches: 7. The germline V gene encodes CDR1 GTSNPN and CDR2 SVGIG (reference sequence). The CDR3 region is CAWRAQGAGGELFF. The CDR3 bases are TGTGCCTGGAGAGCCCAGGGGGCTGGCGGGGAGCTGTTTTTT.

The chain combines TRBV19 with TRBJ1-2; 9 bases match TRBD1. The CDR3 covers 14 residues. Looked up from germline, CDR1 is LNHDA and CDR2 is SQIVND (reference sequence). Germline trimming cut 7 bases from V and 0 bases from J; bases unmatched to any gene: 3. The CDR3 spells CASIQGAANYGYTF. The CDR3 DNA reads TGTGCCAGTATACAGGGGGCCGCTAACTATGGCTACACCTTC.

This clone was counted only a few times. Written as DNA, the CDR3 is TGCGCCAGCAGCCAAGCACCACTAGCGGGGGGCGGGGAGACCCAGTACTTC. Residues: CASSQAPLAGGGETQYF. This chain links TRBV4-1 with TRBJ2-5; 12 bases agree with TRBD2. There are 17 residues in the CDR3. Trimming took 1 base from V and 5 from J; bases not matched to a gene: 8. CDR1 and CDR2 from the germline V gene are MGHRA and YSYEKL.

The table lists this clone with a few counts. This chain links TRBV19 with TRBJ1-1; no reliable D call. CDR1 is LNHDA, CDR2 SQIVND, per germline (reference sequence). V was clipped by 3 bases and J by 11 bases, with 16 bases between them. This CDR3 region has 13 residues. The CDR3 loop is CASSMATVFRAFF. The DNA for the CDR3 is TGTGCCAGTAGTATGGCTACAGTCTTCAGGGCTTTCTTT.

A few counts support this clone. This chain links TRBV6-1 with TRBJ2-3; 10 bases align to TRBD1. V gave up 4 bases and J gave up 4 bases; unmatched junction bases: 5. CDR3 length equals 15 residues. Germline-derived CDR1 and CDR2 are MNHNS and SASEGT. This CDR3 is CASSGDRGTADTQYF. The DNA for the CDR3 is TGTGCCAGCAGTGGGGACAGGGGAACGGCAGATACGCAGTATTTT.

This clone has just a few counts. This chain joins TRBV9 and TRBJ2-5; 16 bases are shared with TRBD2. The CDR3 contains 17 residues. In germline, CDR1 is SGDLS, CDR2 YYNGEE. After removal of 3 bases from V and 5 bases from J, the junction contained 7 bases not matched to a gene. In nucleotides, the CDR3 is TGTGCCAGCAGCGACGGGACTAGCGGGGGGGCAGGGGAGACCCAGTACTTC. Amino acids: CASSDGTSGGAGETQYF.

Only a few counts were recorded for this clone. The V call is TRBV5-1, the J call TRBJ2-7, with TRBD2 as a possible D gene (6 bases). CDR3 length equals 14 residues. CDR1 SGHRS and CDR2 YFSETQ come from the germline V gene. V lost 4 bases and J 5 bases, leaving 16 bases between the germline ends. The CDR3 here is CASSPQEGSHEQYF. The CDR3 DNA is TGCGCCAGCAGCCCGCAGGAGGGGTCTCACGAGCAGTACTTC.

The rearrangement links TRBV11-3 to TRBJ2-7; 9 nucleotides align to TRBD2. This CDR3 is built from 15 residues. Looked up from germline, CDR1 is SGHNT and CDR2 is YENEEA. Losses at the gene ends were 6 bases for V and 2 bases for J; bases not matched to a gene: 8. The CDR3 sequence: CASSLFGTSPYEQYF. CDR3 bases: TGTGCCAGCAGTTTATTTGGGACTAGCCCCTACGAGCAGTACTTC. The full variable domain, with the rest looked up from reference TRBV11-3 and TRBJ2-7, is EAGVVQSPRYKIIEKKQPVAFWCNPISGHNTLYWYLQNLGQGPELLIRYENEEAVDDSQLPKDRFSAERLKGVDSTLKIQPAELGDSAVYLCASSLFGTSPYEQYFGPGTRLTVT.

This clone was seen just once. The chain is built from TRBV20-1 and TRBJ2-5; D is possibly TRBD1 (6 bases). V gave up 6 bases and J gave up 3 bases, with 8 bases separating them. The germline V gene has CDR1 DFQATT and CDR2 SNEGSKA (reference sequence). CDR3 length equals 11 residues. The CDR3 sequence: CSAGQKETQYF. The CDR3 DNA follows: TGCAGTGCAGGACAGAAAGAGACCCAGTACTTC.

V gene TRBV2 combines with J gene TRBJ1-2; no definite D call. CDR3 length: 14 amino acids. CDR1 is SNHLY and CDR2 is FYNNEI in the germline V gene. The V and J ends lost 2 bases and 4 bases respectively, with 11 bases between them. The DNA of the CDR3 is TGTGCCAGCAGTGAAACAGCTTTCCTCTATGGCTACACCTTC. Protein: CASSETAFLYGYTF.

This chain joins TRBV14 and TRBJ2-7; D call uncertain. The CDR3 length is 11 residues. The germline gives CDR1 SGHDN, CDR2 FVKESK. The V end was cut by 4 bases, the J end by 3 bases, with 4 bases between. The CDR3 is CASSRLYEQYF. CDR3 sequence (DNA): TGTGCCAGCAGCCGACTCTACGAGCAGTACTTC.

The chain combines TRBV4-1 with TRBJ2-7, with 9 nucleotides matching TRBD2. Germline V CDR1 and CDR2: MGHRA, YSYEKL. CDR3 length equals 15 residues. The trim removed 2 bases at V and 4 bases at J, leaving 6 bases unmatched. The CDR3 nucleotides are TGCGCCAGCAGCCAAACGACTAGCGGATTATACGAGCAGTACTTC. This codes for CASSQTTSGLYEQYF.

This clone was found once. The genes are TRBV5-1 and TRBJ1-2; 7 bases map to TRBD1. The CDR3 covers 12 residues. Germline loops: CDR1 SGHRS, CDR2 YFSETQ. Unmatched junction bases numbered 4, after V lost 5 bases and J lost 6 bases. CDR3 protein: CASRPDRDGYTF. The CDR3 DNA reads as TGCGCCAGCAGGCCCGACAGGGATGGCTACACCTTC. The full variable domain, its missing parts supplied by reference TRBV5-1 and TRBJ1-2, is KAGVTQTPRYLIKTRGQQVTLSCSPISGHRSVSWYQQTPGQGLQFLFEYFSETQRNKGNFPGRFSGRQFSNSRSEMNVSTLELGDSALYLCASRPDRDGYTFGSGTRLTVV.

This chain links TRBV7-2 with TRBJ2-7; D not certain. Germline CDR1 and CDR2: SGHTA and FQGNSA. Trimming left V 1 base short and J 2 bases short, with 12 bases between. The CDR3 sequence is 15 residues long. The CDR3 DNA sequence: TGTGCCAGCAGCTTAGGCCCGACTTCCCCCTACGAGCAGTACTTC. Residues: CASSLGPTSPYEQYF.

In this sample, this clone turned up a few times. The chain couples TRBV7-2 to TRBJ2-7; the match to TRBD2 covers 7 bases. This CDR3 spans 15 amino acids. Germline-derived CDR1 and CDR2 are SGHTA and FQGNSA. The trim removed 5 bases at V and 0 bases at J, leaving 7 bases unmatched. The CDR3 region is CASSRSGVSSYEQYF. DNA for the CDR3: TGTGCCAGCAGCAGAAGCGGGGTGAGCTCCTACGAGCAGTACTTC.

The gene calls are TRBV9 and TRBJ2-1, with 7 bases that match TRBD2. CDR1 and CDR2 from the germline V gene are SGDLS and YYNGEE. This CDR3 contains 13 residues. Trimming at V came to 0 bases and at J to 13 bases, leaving 7 bases not matched to a gene. As DNA, the CDR3 is TGTGCCAGCAGCGTAGTCCAGCGGGGCAAACAGTTCTTC. This gives the protein CASSVVQRGKQFF.